The following is a TCR beta chain sequence with its context. From germline, CDR1 is MDHEN and CDR2 SYDVKM. CDR3 size: 13 residues. Losses at the gene ends were 6 bases for V and 7 bases for J; bases not matched to a gene: 6. This record comes from a study of T-cell memory formation after mild COVID-19. TCRdb called the 5' RACE reads again in MiXCR, with one record for every CDR3 protein. The table has a few hundred thousand distinct CDR3 sequences, roughly a tenth seen once. This receptor was identified in a man aged 18 to 30 who had mild COVID-19 (a few samples of this study predate the infection). Cell type and time point are not known. The chain employs TRBV28 and TRBJ1-2; 9 nucleotides agree with TRBD1. The sample comprised PBMCs or a T cell subset sorted from them (not recorded which). The CDR3 spells CASRGDRDSGYTF. DNA of the CDR3: TGTGCCAGCAGGGGGGACAGGGACTCTGGCTACACCTTC.